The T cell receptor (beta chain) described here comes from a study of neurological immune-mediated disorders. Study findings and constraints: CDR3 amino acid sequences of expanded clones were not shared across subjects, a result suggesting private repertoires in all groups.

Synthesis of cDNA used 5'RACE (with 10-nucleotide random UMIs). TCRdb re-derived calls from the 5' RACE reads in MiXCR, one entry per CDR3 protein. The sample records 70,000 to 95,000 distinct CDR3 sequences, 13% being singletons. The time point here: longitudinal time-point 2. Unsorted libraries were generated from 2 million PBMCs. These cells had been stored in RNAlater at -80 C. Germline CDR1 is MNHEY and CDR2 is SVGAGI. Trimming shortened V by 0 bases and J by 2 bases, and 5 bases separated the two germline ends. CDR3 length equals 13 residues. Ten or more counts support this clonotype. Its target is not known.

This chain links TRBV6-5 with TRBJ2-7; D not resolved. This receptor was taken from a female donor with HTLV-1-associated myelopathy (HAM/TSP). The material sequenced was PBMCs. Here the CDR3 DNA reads TGTGCCAGCAGTTACTCGGGGACCTACGAGCAGTACTTC. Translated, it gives CASSYSGTYEQYF.